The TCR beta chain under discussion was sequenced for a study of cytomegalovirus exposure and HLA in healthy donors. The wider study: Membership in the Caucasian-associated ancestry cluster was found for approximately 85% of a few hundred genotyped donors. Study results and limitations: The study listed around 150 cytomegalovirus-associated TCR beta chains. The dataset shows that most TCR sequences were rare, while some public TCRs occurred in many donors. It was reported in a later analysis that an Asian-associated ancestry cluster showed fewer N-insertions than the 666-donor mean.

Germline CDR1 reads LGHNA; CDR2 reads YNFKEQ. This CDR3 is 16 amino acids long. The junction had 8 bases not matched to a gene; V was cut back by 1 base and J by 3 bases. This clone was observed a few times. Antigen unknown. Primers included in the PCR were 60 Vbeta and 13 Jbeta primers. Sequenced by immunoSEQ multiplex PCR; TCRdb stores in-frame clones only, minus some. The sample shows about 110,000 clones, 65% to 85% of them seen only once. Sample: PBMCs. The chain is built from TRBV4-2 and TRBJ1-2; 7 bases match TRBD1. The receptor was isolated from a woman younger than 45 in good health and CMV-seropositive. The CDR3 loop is CASSQGWDSRYYGYTF. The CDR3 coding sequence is TGTGCCAGCAGCCAAGGTTGGGACAGCCGATACTATGGCTACACCTTC.